This T cell receptor beta chain was captured in a study of PD-1 blockade in classical Hodgkin lymphoma. General study results and limits: Relapsed/refractory patients reportedly had lower baseline diversity than newly diagnosed patients. Repertoire differences have undefined causes, possibly disease activity or prior therapy.

Of note for this clone: Its antigen is not known.

As to time point: newly diagnosed, previously untreated cHL patient sample. The CDR3 loop spans 17 amino acids. The germline gives CDR1 SEHNR, CDR2 FQNEAQ (reference sequence). V was clipped by 5 bases and J by 5 bases; unmatched bases: 10. Produced via immunoSEQ multiplex PCR; TCRdb's table is partial and in-frame only. The sample contains tens of thousands of clones, 94% of which appear only once. Sequencing was performed on peripheral blood mononuclear cells (PBMCs). The rearrangement links TRBV7-9 to TRBJ2-2; 11 nucleotides line up with TRBD2. The receptor was isolated from a human donor with classical Hodgkin lymphoma. CDR3 sequence: CASSPLASGRSTGELFF. In nucleotides, the CDR3 is TGTGCCAGCAGCCCTCTGGCTAGCGGGAGGTCGACCGGGGAGCTGTTTTTT.